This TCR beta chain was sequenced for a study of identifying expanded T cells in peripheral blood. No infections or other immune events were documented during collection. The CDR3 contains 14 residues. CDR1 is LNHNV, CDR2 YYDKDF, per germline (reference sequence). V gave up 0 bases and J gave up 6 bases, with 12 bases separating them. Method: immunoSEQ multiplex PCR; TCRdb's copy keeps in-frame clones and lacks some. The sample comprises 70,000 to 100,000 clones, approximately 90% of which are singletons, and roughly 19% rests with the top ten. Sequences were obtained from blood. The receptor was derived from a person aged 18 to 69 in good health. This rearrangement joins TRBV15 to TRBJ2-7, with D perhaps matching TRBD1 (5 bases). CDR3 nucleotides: TGTGCCACCAGCAGAGATCATGGGGCGGCCGAGCAGTACTTC. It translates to CATSRDHGAAEQYF.